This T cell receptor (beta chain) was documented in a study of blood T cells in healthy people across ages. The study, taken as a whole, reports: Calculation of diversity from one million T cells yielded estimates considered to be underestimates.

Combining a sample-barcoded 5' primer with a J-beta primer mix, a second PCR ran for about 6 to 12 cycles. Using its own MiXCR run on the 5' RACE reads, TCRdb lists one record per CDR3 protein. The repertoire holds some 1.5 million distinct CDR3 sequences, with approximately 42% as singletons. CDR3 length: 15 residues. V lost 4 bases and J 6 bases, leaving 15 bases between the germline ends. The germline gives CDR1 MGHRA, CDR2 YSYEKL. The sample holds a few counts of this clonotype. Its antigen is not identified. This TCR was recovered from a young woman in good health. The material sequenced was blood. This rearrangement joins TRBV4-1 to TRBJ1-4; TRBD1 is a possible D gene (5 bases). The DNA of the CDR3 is TGCGCCAGCAGCCTTCTGACAGCCGCGGATGAAAAACTGTTTTTT. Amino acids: CASSLLTAADEKLFF.